The 32 T cell receptor beta chains presented below share a single source sample, sequenced in a study of shared clonotypes between healthy human individuals. The protocol was immunoSEQ multiplex PCR, while the TCRdb copy is restricted to in-frame clones and leaves out a portion. The sample includes some 2.4 million clones, 80% to 95% of them seen just once. The sequenced sample was naive CD4+ T cells from PBMCs. The subset here: CD45RA+ positively selected. The receptors stem from a man younger than 35 in good health. Some clones in this sample may be carry-over from other donors' samples.

The genes are TRBV7-3 and TRBJ1-4, with 9 bases that match TRBD1. Germline CDR1 is SGHTA and CDR2 is FQGTGA. The J segment lost 8 bases and the V segment lost 3 bases, leaving 7 bases of the junction unmatched. This CDR3 has 15 amino acids. The CDR3 loop reads CASSFNNRGQEKLFF. Here the CDR3 DNA reads TGTGCCAGCAGCTTTAACAACAGGGGGCAAGAAAAACTGTTTTTT. The full variable domain, completed using reference TRBV7-3 and TRBJ1-4, is GAGVSQTPSNKVTEKGKYVELRCDPISGHTALYWYRQSLGQGPEFLIYFQGTGAADDSGLPNDRFFAVRPEGSVSTLKIQRTERGDSAVYLCASSFNNRGQEKLFFGSGTQLSVL.

The V gene is TRBV27, the J gene TRBJ2-1; D ambiguous. The CDR3 is made up of 15 amino acids. The ends were cut back, 6 bases at V and 0 bases at J, with 12 bases in the middle. CDR1 is MNHEY, CDR2 SMNVEV, per germline (reference sequence). CDR3 bases: TGTGCCAGCAGGGCTGCGGAGAGCTCCTACAATGAGCAGTTCTTC. Protein sequence: CASRAAESSYNEQFF.

The chain couples TRBV28 to TRBJ2-2; TRBD2 might be the D (7 bases). CDR1 is MDHEN and CDR2 is SYDVKM in the germline V gene. Trimming removed 6 bases at V and 5 bases at J, with 16 bases between. This CDR3 is built from 15 residues. CDR3 loop: CASRILRGGTGELFF. The CDR3, as DNA: TGTGCCAGCAGAATCCTTAGGGGGGGAACCGGGGAGCTGTTTTTT.

The rearrangement uses TRBV12-5 and TRBJ2-5; 8 nucleotides line up with TRBD1. Trimming took 5 bases from V and 4 from J; bases not matched to a gene: 9. The CDR3 totals 15 residues. The V gene's germline CDR1 is LGHNT and CDR2 FRNRAP. The CDR3 region is CASGLGQGSGETQYF. The CDR3 nucleotides are TGTGCTAGTGGTCTCGGACAGGGTTCGGGAGAGACCCAGTACTTC.

The chain uses TRBV7-9 and TRBJ2-7, with D tentatively TRBD2 (5 bases). The germline CDR1 and CDR2 sequences are SEHNR and FQNEAQ (reference sequence). Trimming took off 0 bases at V and 7 bases at J, with 10 bases between the two ends. This CDR3 contains 13 residues. CDR3: CASSLASRGEQYF. The DNA for the CDR3 is TGTGCCAGCAGCTTAGCGTCCCGCGGGGAGCAGTACTTC.

The V and J genes are TRBV6-1 and TRBJ1-1; D gene unclear. Trimming removed 2 bases at V and 1 base at J, with 11 bases between. Germline V gene data show CDR1 as MNHNS and CDR2 as SASEGT. CDR3 size: 15 residues. The CDR3 bases are TGTGCCAGCAGTGAACGGTCTTCCGGGAACACTGAAGCTTTCTTT. This sequence encodes CASSERSSGNTEAFF.

This sequence joins TRBV19 and TRBJ1-2, with TRBD1 identical over 8 bases. The J segment lost 8 bases and the V segment lost 6 bases, leaving 8 bases of the junction unmatched. The CDR3 contains 13 residues. Looked up from germline, CDR1 is LNHDA and CDR2 is SQIVND (reference sequence). CDR3 sequence (DNA): TGTGCCAGTAGGATTCAGGGGGCGCGCGGCTACACCTTC. This translates into CASRIQGARGYTF.

In nucleotides, the CDR3 is TGTGCCAGCAGCCACCAGACAGGAACAGATACGCAGTATTTT. The encoded protein is CASSHQTGTDTQYF. V is TRBV28 and J is TRBJ2-3, with D possibly TRBD1 on 6 matching bases. Germline values: CDR1 MDHEN, CDR2 SYDVKM. The V end lost 6 bases, the J end lost 3 bases, and 13 bases lay between the germline ends. The CDR3 consists of 14 residues.

The gene calls are TRBV5-6 and TRBJ2-5; the D gene is possibly TRBD2 (6 bases). Between the trimmed V and J ends, which lost 0 bases and 2 bases, there was a span of 17 bases. Germline V gives CDR1 SGHDT, CDR2 YYEEEE. This CDR3 region has 17 residues. The CDR3 DNA sequence: TGTGCCAGCAGCTTGGCCGGGGTAGCGGAAACTCAAGAGACCCAGTACTTC. This codes for CASSLAGVAETQETQYF.

The V gene is TRBV7-2, the J gene TRBJ2-1; TRBD1 agrees at 10 bases. CDR1 is SGHTA, CDR2 FQGNSA, per germline. The CDR3 is made up of 15 amino acids. With 5 bases clipped from V and 2 bases from J, the junction kept 3 bases outside the gene matches. The CDR3 nucleotides are TGTGCCAGCAGCGAAGGGACAGGGGCCTACAATGAGCAGTTCTTC. The encoded protein is CASSEGTGAYNEQFF.

CDR3 DNA sequence: TGTGCCAGCAGCGGACCATCAGGGTTGGGCTACACCTTC. Its protein product is CASSGPSGLGYTF. The rearrangement joins TRBV5-6 to TRBJ1-2, with D perhaps TRBD1 (5 bases). V was shortened by 4 bases and J by 8 bases, with 15 bases between the two germline ends. The CDR3 loop spans 13 amino acids. Germline loops: CDR1 SGHDT, CDR2 YYEEEE.

With respect to this clone: Other DNA sequences in this sample translate to the same CDR3. CDR3: CAWSGQGNQPQHF. The CDR3 bases are TGTGCCTGGAGTGGGCAGGGTAATCAGCCCCAGCATTTT. The chain links TRBV30 to TRBJ1-5; possibly TRBD1 for D (5 bases). Germline CDR1 GTSNPN, CDR2 SVGIG (reference sequence). The V and J ends lost 1 base and 4 bases respectively, with 8 bases between them. The CDR3 runs 13 residues.

This chain links TRBV5-4 with TRBJ2-5; the match to TRBD2 covers 11 bases. V was clipped by 3 bases and J by 5 bases; unmatched bases: 9. CDR3 size: 16 residues. Germline V gene lookup returns CDR1 SGHNT and CDR2 YYREEE (reference sequence). CDR3 bases: TGTGCCAGCAGCTACTTAGCGGGAGGGCCGGGGGAGACCCAGTACTTC. Translation gives CASSYLAGGPGETQYF.

This chain joins TRBV7-8 and TRBJ1-2, with unresolved D. The germline V gene has CDR1 SGHVS and CDR2 FQNEAQ. The CDR3 has 13 residues. V lost 5 bases, J lost 2 bases, and 9 bases lay in between. The CDR3 is CASSPDQNYGYTF. CDR3 nucleotides: TGTGCCAGCAGCCCCGACCAAAACTATGGCTACACCTTC.

Turning to this clone: The same CDR3 arises from other DNA sequences in this sample as well. The V call is TRBV5-4, the J call TRBJ2-1, with TRBD1 identical over 9 bases. The J segment lost 1 base and the V segment lost 4 bases, leaving 3 bases of the junction unmatched. This CDR3 is built from 15 residues. CDR1 is SGHNT, CDR2 YYREEE, per germline (reference sequence). CDR3 residues: CASSLDRGSYNEQFF. The CDR3 DNA reads TGTGCCAGCAGCCTAGACAGGGGGTCCTACAATGAGCAGTTCTTC.

V and J are TRBV29-1 and TRBJ2-5; 7 bases are a match to TRBD2. The CDR3 runs 13 residues. With V trimmed by 4 bases and J by 5 bases, 7 bases remained unmatched. From germline, CDR1 is SQVTM and CDR2 ANQGSEA. Here the CDR3 DNA reads TGCAGCGTTGCAAGCGGGATCGGGGAGACCCAGTACTTC. Its protein product is CSVASGIGETQYF.

The rearrangement uses TRBV7-2 and TRBJ2-7; the match to TRBD1 covers 8 bases. Germline lookup yields CDR1 SGHTA and CDR2 FQGNSA. V shed 3 bases, J shed 3 bases, and the junction held 7 bases outside the gene matches. The CDR3 consists of 15 residues. CDR3 residues: CASSFGSGGRYEQYF. DNA for the CDR3: TGTGCCAGCAGCTTTGGGTCAGGGGGCCGCTACGAGCAGTACTTC.

This clone has only one observation. The chain uses TRBV27 and TRBJ1-2; no definite D call. The germline V gene encodes CDR1 MNHEY and CDR2 SMNVEV (reference sequence). Trimming pared 6 bases from V and 1 base from J, leaving 12 bases between. The CDR3 has 14 residues. The CDR3 sequence: CASSRSRFNYGYTF. CDR3 DNA: TGTGCCAGCAGCCGGTCTCGGTTTAACTATGGCTACACCTTC.

The chain carries TRBV4-1 and TRBJ2-6; TRBD1 matches at 7 bases. Unmatched junction bases numbered 7, after V lost 5 bases and J lost 3 bases. The germline CDR1 and CDR2 sequences are MGHRA and YSYEKL. This CDR3 has 16 residues. The CDR3 reads CASSATTGYGANVLTF. The CDR3 DNA follows: TGCGCCAGCAGCGCGACGACAGGGTATGGGGCCAACGTCCTGACTTTC.

The chain is built from TRBV19 and TRBJ2-1; possible D gene TRBD2, 5 bases. CDR3 size: 17 residues. V was clipped by 6 bases and J by 0 bases, with 18 bases between them. CDR1 is LNHDA and CDR2 is SQIVND in the germline V gene (reference sequence). CDR3 region: CASRGVGAASSYNEQFF. For the CDR3, the DNA is TGTGCCAGTAGGGGCGTTGGAGCGGCCAGCTCCTACAATGAGCAGTTCTTC.

DNA for the CDR3: TGTGCCTGGACTCGGGGGGGTGCAACTAATGAAAAACTGTTTTTT. Residues: CAWTRGGATNEKLFF. The rearrangement links TRBV30 to TRBJ1-4, with a weak D call TRBD1 (5 bases). Trimming left V 4 bases short and J 0 bases short, with 12 bases between. Per germline, CDR1 GTSNPN and CDR2 SVGIG (reference sequence). The CDR3 has 15 residues.

This chain joins TRBV2 and TRBJ2-5; weak D call: TRBD2 (5 bases). Gene TRBJ2-7 matches the end of the DNA better, so the J call may be wrong. CDR3 length equals 12 residues. Germline V gives CDR1 SNHLY, CDR2 FYNNEI. CDR3: CASSGRSYEQYF. In DNA form, the CDR3 reads TGTGCCAGCAGTGGGAGGAGCTACGAGCAGTACTTC.

V gene TRBV27 combines with J gene TRBJ1-5; possibly TRBD1 for D (6 bases). Germline CDR1 MNHEY, CDR2 SMNVEV (reference sequence). The CDR3 sequence is 15 residues long. The V gene lost 5 bases and the J gene lost 0 bases, with 11 bases spanning the gap. This CDR3 reads CASSPRQDSNQPQHF. In DNA, the CDR3 is TGTGCCAGCAGTCCCAGACAGGATAGCAATCAGCCCCAGCATTTT.

The V gene is TRBV5-1, the J gene TRBJ2-3, with 14 positions matching TRBD2. CDR1 is SGHRS, CDR2 YFSETQ, per germline. V lost 3 bases and J lost 6; bases outside the gene matches: 9. The CDR3 is 17 amino acids. DNA of the CDR3: TGCGCCAGCAGCTGGACGGGACTAGCGGGAGTTGGGGATACGCAGTATTTT. Amino acid sequence: CASSWTGLAGVGDTQYF. Supplemented by reference TRBV5-1 and TRBJ2-3, the full variable domain reads KAGVTQTPRYLIKTRGQQVTLSCSPISGHRSVSWYQQTPGQGLQFLFEYFSETQRNKGNFPGRFSGRQFSNSRSEMNVSTLELGDSALYLCASSWTGLAGVGDTQYFGPGTRLTVL.

The chain uses TRBV30 and TRBJ1-1; weak D call: TRBD1 (5 bases). V lost 2 bases to trimming and J lost 5 bases, with 9 bases between them. Germline V lookup: CDR1 GTSNPN, CDR2 SVGIG (reference sequence). The CDR3 loop spans 12 amino acids. The CDR3 reads CAWSWGWTEAFF. The CDR3, as DNA: TGTGCCTGGAGTTGGGGGTGGACTGAAGCTTTCTTT.

This chain links TRBV28 with TRBJ2-3; 8 bases are shared with TRBD2. V lost 8 bases, J lost 4 bases, and 8 bases stayed unmatched. In germline, CDR1 is MDHEN, CDR2 SYDVKM. This CDR3 has 14 residues. CDR3 DNA: TGTGCCAGCGGGACTAGTTTCCTCTCAGATACGCAGTATTTT. It specifies CASGTSFLSDTQYF.

The chain carries TRBV30 and TRBJ2-3, with D uncertain. V lost 2 bases to trimming and J lost 5 bases, with 5 bases between them. Germline-derived CDR1 and CDR2 are GTSNPN and SVGIG (reference sequence). The CDR3 has 11 amino acids. Here the CDR3 DNA reads TGTGCCTGGAGTAACCGAGATACGCAGTATTTT. The encoded protein is CAWSNRDTQYF.

This clone showed up just once. V and J are TRBV9 and TRBJ2-7, with 12 nucleotides matching TRBD2. V was pared by 0 bases and J by 5 bases, with 9 bases of the junction left unmatched. Per the germline V gene, CDR1 is SGDLS and CDR2 is YYNGEE. The CDR3 totals 17 residues. CDR3 in amino acids: CASSVGQTSGSLDEQYF. The CDR3 region has the DNA TGTGCCAGCAGCGTAGGTCAGACTAGCGGGAGCCTTGACGAGCAGTACTTC.

This clone was seen only once. The genes are TRBV11-2 and TRBJ2-1; no clear D. Trimming stripped 3 bases from V and 3 bases from J, with 6 bases between. The length of the CDR3 is 13 residues. CDR1 and CDR2 from the germline V gene are SGHAT and FQNNGV. The CDR3: CASSFLDYNEQFF. The CDR3 DNA reads TGTGCCAGCAGCTTTTTAGACTACAATGAGCAGTTCTTC.

The V gene is TRBV2, the J gene TRBJ1-6; 7 nucleotides line up with TRBD1. This CDR3 contains 15 residues. V was pared by 6 bases and J by 10 bases, with 12 bases of the junction left unmatched. Germline-derived CDR1 and CDR2 are SNHLY and FYNNEI. The CDR3 DNA reads as TGTGCCAGCAGCACGGGACAGACGTTGGGATCACCCCTCCACTTT. Its protein is CASSTGQTLGSPLHF. The whole variable domain, remainder taken from reference TRBV2 and TRBJ1-6, is EPEVTQTPSHQVTQMGQEVILRCVPISNHLYFYWYRQILGQKVEFLVSFYNNEISEKSEIFDDQFSVERPDGSNFTLKIRSTKLEDSAMYFCASSTGQTLGSPLHFGNGTRLTVT.

As regards this clone: This CDR3 is also generated by other DNA sequences in the sample. The rearrangement joins TRBV25-1 to TRBJ2-7, with TRBD1 matching over 9 bases. The V gene's germline CDR1 is MGHDK and CDR2 SYGVNS. Trimming at V came to 7 bases and at J to 2 bases, leaving 6 bases not matched to a gene. The CDR3 is made up of 14 amino acids. This chain's CDR3 is CASTRTGGPYEQYF. DNA of the CDR3: TGTGCCAGCACCCGAACAGGGGGCCCCTACGAGCAGTACTTC.

As concerns this clone: Within the sample, other DNA sequences also encode this same CDR3. This rearrangement joins TRBV5-1 to TRBJ2-1, with 9 bases matching TRBD2. Germline CDR1 and CDR2: SGHRS and YFSETQ. With V trimmed by 2 bases and J by 5 bases, 5 bases remained unmatched. The CDR3 sequence is 15 residues long. The CDR3 sequence: CASSFLAGANNEQFF. For the CDR3, the DNA is TGCGCCAGCAGCTTTTTAGCGGGAGCCAACAATGAGCAGTTCTTC.